These 8 T cell receptor beta chains were all obtained from the same sample, sequenced in a study of human T cells and chemical hapten exposure. The time point is: patch test 1, 2 weeks after DPC sensitization. As to treatment: therapeutic diphenylcyclopropenone sensitization with weekly scalp DPC. TCRdb called the RACE reads again in MiXCR, with one record for every CDR3 protein. The sample carries 150,000 to 200,000 distinct CDR3 sequences, 13% to 15% recorded once. Source: whole blood, taken in connection with sensitization to the hapten diphenylcyclopropenone (DPC). Every receptor here comes from a woman aged 25-40 years with alopecia areata. Some clones in this sample may be carry-over from other donors' samples.

The chain uses TRBV29-1 and TRBJ1-1; no firm D call. Trimming removed 5 bases at V and 6 bases at J, with 13 bases between. Looked up from germline, CDR1 is SQVTM and CDR2 is ANQGSEA. This CDR3 region has 12 residues. For the CDR3, the DNA is TGCAGCGTTAGGATCGGGGAGGCTGAAGCTTTCTTT. This sequence encodes CSVRIGEAEAFF. Based on the CDR3 plus reference TRBV29-1 and TRBJ1-1, the full variable domain is SAVISQKPSRDICQRGTSLTIQCQVDSQVTMMFWYRQQPGQSLTLIATANQGSEATYESGFVIDKFPISRPNLTFSTLTVSNMSPEDSSIYLCSVRIGEAEAFFGQGTRLTVV.

Details on this clonotype: A much larger clonotype is one base distant, so this may be a read error. The gene calls are TRBV3-1 and TRBJ1-6; D is undetermined. V lost 3 bases to trimming and J lost 9 bases, with 12 bases between them. Germline loops: CDR1 LGHDT, CDR2 YNNKEL (reference sequence). The CDR3 loop spans 14 amino acids. The chain's CDR3 is CASSHPGFSSPLHF. The CDR3 bases are TGTGCCAGCAGCCATCCAGGATTTAGTTCACCCCTCCACTTT. Together with reference TRBV3-1 and TRBJ1-6, the CDR3 gives the full variable domain: DTAVSQTPKYLVTQMGNDKSIKCEQNLGHDTMYWYKQDSKKFLKIMFSYNNKELIINETVPNRFSPKSPDKAHLNLHINSLELGDSAVYFCASSHPGFSSPLHFGNGTRLTVT.

The gene calls are TRBV20-1 and TRBJ2-3, with 8 positions matching TRBD2. The CDR3 totals 15 residues. The germline gives CDR1 DFQATT, CDR2 SNEGSKA (reference sequence). V shed 5 bases and J 2 bases; nucleotides not matched to a gene: 9. The CDR3 nucleotides are TGCAGTGCTGGGACCGGGACTAGAATCACAGATACGCAGTATTTT. Protein: CSAGTGTRITDTQYF.

This chain joins TRBV6-5 and TRBJ1-1; 7 positions match TRBD1. With 4 bases clipped from V and 2 bases from J, the junction kept 7 bases outside the gene matches. Looked up from germline, CDR1 is MNHEY and CDR2 is SVGAGI. This CDR3 region has 15 residues. CDR3 loop: CASSLDRAPNTEAFF. The CDR3 DNA sequence: TGTGCCAGCAGTTTAGACAGGGCCCCAAACACTGAAGCTTTCTTT.

This clonotype was observed at least ten times. V gene TRBV29-1 combines with J gene TRBJ2-4; 14 bases are shared with TRBD2. The germline gives CDR1 SQVTM, CDR2 ANQGSEA. Trimming removed 6 bases from V and 5 bases from J; junction bases left unmatched: 3. This CDR3 is 14 amino acids long. CDR3 nucleotide sequence: TGCAGCGTGACTAGCGGGGGGGCCGAAAACATTCAGTACTTC. This translates into CSVTSGGAENIQYF.

The chain joins TRBV10-2 to TRBJ2-2, with TRBD2 matching 10 bases. The germline gives CDR1 WSHSY, CDR2 SAAADI. The CDR3 contains 15 residues. The trim removed 10 bases at V and 4 bases at J, leaving 9 bases unmatched. The CDR3, as DNA: TGCGCCATCATAGCTAGCGGGAGAATCACCGGGGAGCTGTTTTTT. This translates into CAIIASGRITGELFF.

This clonotype was found many times. This chain uses TRBV29-1 with TRBJ2-3; D possibly corresponds to TRBD1 (5 bases). Trimming pared 5 bases from V and 1 base from J, leaving 16 bases between. This CDR3 comprises 15 residues. Per the germline V gene, CDR1 is SQVTM and CDR2 is ANQGSEA. The CDR3 protein is CSVRWDGRGTDTQYF. CDR3 in DNA: TGCAGCGTTCGGTGGGATGGCAGGGGCACAGATACGCAGTATTTT.

The chain joins TRBV27 to TRBJ1-5; TRBD1 might be the D (5 bases). The V end was cut by 0 bases, the J end by 4 bases, with 13 bases between. The CDR3 consists of 16 residues. Germline values: CDR1 MNHEY, CDR2 SMNVEV (reference sequence). The CDR3 reads CASSLSWRGRNQPQHF. CDR3 DNA sequence: TGTGCCAGCAGTTTATCGTGGAGGGGAAGGAATCAGCCCCAGCATTTT.